A selection of T cell receptor beta chains follows, all from one sample in a study of cytomegalovirus exposure and HLA in healthy donors. Assay: immunoSEQ multiplex PCR; the TCRdb copy retains only in-frame clones and omits some. Here the sample spans 170,000 or so clones, 60% to 80% being singletons. The sample comprised PBMCs. The receptor set was obtained from a man aged 55 to 70 in good health and CMV-seronegative. CDR3s include the opening cysteine and the closing phenylalanine or tryptophan. The order of the fields is J gene, clone size, D gene, V gene, CDR3 protein, CDR3 DNA. D genes are given only for firm matches. Size is stated for part of the rows, as once, few or many counts, or as a class when the clone is expanded.

TRBJ2-5	-	TRBD1	TRBV27	CASSGPGQGGKTQYF	TGTGCCAGCAGTGGGCCGGGACAGGGAGGAAAGACCCAGTACTTC
TRBJ2-5	-	TRBD1	TRBV5-4	CASSSGQGKAAQETQYF	TGTGCCAGCAGCTCGGGACAGGGAAAAGCGGCCCAAGAGACCCAGTACTTC
TRBJ2-7	-	-	TRBV4-3	CASSQARGSFYEQYF	TGCGCCAGCAGCCAAGCCAGGGGTAGCTTCTACGAGCAGTACTTC
TRBJ2-3	-	TRBD2	TRBV9	CASRGHRGLASTDTQYF	TGTGCCAGCAGGGGACATCGGGGACTAGCGAGCACAGATACGCAGTATTTT
TRBJ1-5	-	-	TRBV19	CASSTTGGYQPQHF	TGTGCCAGTAGTACGACAGGCGGATATCAGCCCCAGCATTTT
TRBJ2-1	-	TRBD2	TRBV9	CASSVTSGAYNEQFF	TGTGCCAGCAGCGTAACTAGCGGGGCCTACAATGAGCAGTTCTTC
TRBJ1-1	-	TRBD1	TRBV25-1	CASSDLGTGGLLNTEAFF	TGTGCCAGCAGTGACCTCGGGACAGGGGGCTTGTTGAACACTGAAGCTTTCTTT
TRBJ1-5	-	-	TRBV7-2	CASSLGASNQPQHF	TGTGCCAGCAGCTTAGGAGCTAGCAATCAGCCCCAGCATTTT
TRBJ1-2	-	TRBD1	TRBV2	CASRGTGGLDGYTF	TGTGCCAGCAGGGGGACAGGGGGGCTTGATGGCTACACCTTC
TRBJ1-1	-	-	TRBV15	CATVFGREAFF	TGTGCCACCGTGTTTGGGCGTGAAGCTTTCTTT
TRBJ2-7	-	TRBD1	TRBV30	CAWSVGTGSYEQYF	TGTGCCTGGAGTGTAGGGACAGGCTCCTACGAGCAGTACTTC
TRBJ1-3	-	-	TRBV6-6	CASSFPSGNTIYF	TGTGCCAGCAGTTTCCCGTCCGGAAACACCATATATTTT
TRBJ1-4	few	TRBD1	TRBV19	CASSTPAGTGATNEKLFF	TGTGCCAGTAGTACCCCTGCCGGGACAGGAGCAACTAATGAAAAACTGTTTTTT
TRBJ1-2	-	-	TRBV6-5	CASSLSGSYGYTF	TGTGCCAGCAGTCTATCAGGGTCCTATGGCTACACCTTC
TRBJ2-3	-	TRBD2	TRBV19	CASSRRTSGRGTDTQYF	TGTGCCAGTAGTAGACGGACTAGCGGGAGAGGAACAGATACGCAGTATTTT
TRBJ1-1	-	-	TRBV5-4	CASSLGIQVNTEAFF	TGTGCCAGCAGCTTGGGTATACAGGTGAACACTGAAGCTTTCTTT
TRBJ1-2	-	-	TRBV9	CASSVEGRASHGYTF	TGTGCCAGCAGCGTAGAGGGGAGGGCGTCGCATGGCTACACCTTC
TRBJ1-3	-	-	TRBV7-2	CASSLELGAAGNTIYF	TGTGCCAGCAGCTTAGAACTGGGGGCAGCTGGAAACACCATATATTTT
TRBJ1-2	few	TRBD1	TRBV11-2	CASSSTTGAGGYTF	TGTGCCAGCAGCTCGACGACAGGGGCGGGTGGCTACACCTTC
TRBJ2-1	-	TRBD2	TRBV14	CASRKTSGGLHEQFF	TGTGCCAGCAGAAAAACTAGCGGGGGTTTGCATGAGCAGTTCTTC
TRBJ2-1	-	-	TRBV29-1	CSVEEGTSIYNEQFF	TGCAGCGTTGAAGAGGGGACATCGATCTACAATGAGCAGTTCTTC
TRBJ2-7	-	-	TRBV9	CASSPSPDRYEQYF	TGTGCCAGCAGCCCCTCCCCGGACAGATACGAGCAGTACTTC
TRBJ1-1	-	-	TRBV29-1	CSVSGTDSLNTEAFF	TGCAGCGTTTCCGGCACCGACAGCCTGAACACTGAAGCTTTCTTT
TRBJ1-6	once	TRBD1	TRBV18	CASSPLQSGQLGNSPLHF	TGTGCCAGCTCACCATTACAATCGGGACAGCTCGGTAATTCACCCCTCCACTTT
TRBJ1-1	-	-	TRBV11-3	CASSPGGTKNTEAFF	TGTGCCAGCAGCCCCGGGGGGACGAAGAACACTGAAGCTTTCTTT
TRBJ1-5	-	-	TRBV18	CASSGQPILYSNQPQHF	TGTGCCAGCTCAGGACAGCCAATACTTTATAGCAATCAGCCCCAGCATTTT
TRBJ2-1	-	TRBD2	TRBV29-1	CSVVSGGTYNEQFF	TGCAGCGTGGTTAGCGGGGGGACCTACAATGAGCAGTTCTTC
TRBJ1-2	-	TRBD1	TRBV13	CASSDRTDRVYGYTF	TGTGCCAGCAGCGATCGAACGGACAGGGTCTATGGCTACACCTTC
TRBJ1-3	-	-	TRBV6-1	CASRTDGSGNTIYF	TGTGCCAGCCGGACTGACGGCTCTGGAAACACCATATATTTT
TRBJ1-6	few	-	TRBV7-9	CSSSFSTTGSPLHF	TGTTCCAGCAGCTTCTCGACCACAGGTTCACCCCTCCACTTT
TRBJ2-7	-	TRBD2	TRBV7-9	CASSLVGGGKEQYF	TGTGCCAGCAGCTTAGTGGGCGGGGGAAAAGAGCAGTACTTC
TRBJ2-5	-	-	TRBV9	CASSVAPGRETQYF	TGTGCCAGCAGCGTAGCGCCAGGGAGGGAGACCCAGTACTTC
TRBJ2-7	-	-	TRBV5-8	CASSFPREQRSPYEQYF	TGTGCCAGCAGCTTCCCCAGGGAACAGAGATCCCCCTACGAGCAGTACTTC
TRBJ1-4	-	-	TRBV10-1	CASSLDSNEKLFF	TGCGCCAGCAGCTTGGACAGCAATGAAAAACTGTTTTTT
TRBJ2-7	-	TRBD2	TRBV10-3	CAISATAPGLANLPYEQYF	TGTGCCATCAGTGCGACAGCCCCGGGACTAGCAAACCTACCCTACGAGCAGTACTTC
TRBJ1-2	-	TRBD1	TRBV30	CAWTGGQGYTF	TGTGCCTGGACAGGGGGTCAGGGCTACACCTTC
TRBJ2-5	-	TRBD2	TRBV7-9	CASSPLLAGRQETQYF	TGTGCCAGCAGCCCGCTGCTAGCGGGGCGACAAGAGACCCAGTACTTC
TRBJ1-5	-	-	TRBV6-5	CASSSNSNQPQHF	TGTGCCAGCAGTTCCAATAGCAATCAGCCCCAGCATTTT
TRBJ2-5	-	TRBD1	TRBV6-1	CASQGIQGRQETQYF	TGTGCCAGCCAGGGGATACAGGGGAGACAAGAGACCCAGTACTTC
TRBJ2-2	few	-	TRBV5-1	CASSLQVHTGELFF	TGCGCCAGCAGCTTGCAGGTCCACACCGGGGAGCTGTTTTTT
TRBJ2-7	-	-	TRBV28	CASSLGGSSYEQYF	TGTGCCAGCAGTCTCGGCGGGTCCTCCTACGAGCAGTACTTC
TRBJ2-7	-	TRBD1	TRBV12-5	CASGLTRTGGMVYEQYF	TGTGCTAGTGGTTTGACCAGGACAGGGGGCATGGTCTACGAGCAGTACTTC
TRBJ2-1	-	TRBD2	TRBV19	CASSSGLAAYNEQFF	TGTGCCAGTAGTTCCGGACTAGCGGCCTACAATGAGCAGTTCTTC
TRBJ1-4	once	-	TRBV6-5	CASSESGGVEKLFF	TGTGCCAGCAGTGAATCGGGGGGCGTAGAAAAACTGTTTTTT
TRBJ1-1	-	-	TRBV7-9	CASSLEVGEAFF	TGTGCCAGCAGCTTAGAAGTCGGTGAAGCTTTCTTT
TRBJ2-3	-	TRBD2	TRBV5-4	CASSPQGLAGGTDTQYF	TGTGCCAGCAGCCCCCAGGGACTAGCGGGAGGTACAGATACGCAGTATTTT
TRBJ2-7	-	-	TRBV5-5	CASSFGKGGGYEQYF	TGTGCCAGCAGCTTCGGGAAGGGAGGGGGCTACGAGCAGTACTTC
TRBJ2-2	-	-	TRBV2	CASNTAGALAGELFF	TGTGCCAGCAATACCGCTGGGGCATTAGCCGGGGAGCTGTTTTTT
TRBJ2-1	-	TRBD2	TRBV19	CASSPSGDVVRQFF	TGTGCCAGTAGTCCGAGCGGGGATGTCGTGAGGCAGTTCTTC
TRBJ2-7	-	TRBD1	TRBV6-5	CASRWTGGYEQYF	TGTGCCAGCAGGTGGACAGGGGGCTACGAGCAGTACTTC
TRBJ1-1	-	-	TRBV25-1	CASSEWGGTEAFF	TGTGCCAGCAGTGAATGGGGGGGAACTGAAGCTTTCTTT
TRBJ1-2	-	-	TRBV6-5	CASSPQGNGYPF	TGTGCCAGCAGTCCCCAGGGGAATGGCTACCCCTTC
TRBJ1-1	-	TRBD1	TRBV7-8	CASSLVTGGTEAFF	TGTGCCAGCAGCTTAGTGACAGGGGGCACTGAAGCTTTCTTT
TRBJ2-1	-	TRBD2	TRBV5-4	CASSFPGRDEQFF	TGTGCCAGCAGCTTTCCCGGGAGGGATGAGCAGTTCTTC
TRBJ2-2	-	TRBD1	TRBV10-1	CASSEQGSTGELFF	TGCGCCAGCAGTGAACAGGGGAGCACCGGGGAGCTGTTTTTT
TRBJ1-2	few	-	TRBV7-2	CASSLTPYGYTF	TGTGCCAGCAGCCTAACCCCATATGGCTACACCTTC
TRBJ2-5	-	TRBD2	TRBV4-1	CASSHTGTSSKEETQYF	TGCGCCAGCAGCCATACCGGGACTAGCTCCAAAGAGGAGACCCAGTACTTC